These T cell receptor beta chains were read from a single sample in a study of OX40 agonist ivuxolimab in advanced cancers. Clones were sequenced by immunoSEQ multiplex PCR, and TCRdb holds only the in-frame ones, with some missing. This table has 70,000 to 95,000 clones, 94% appearing once. The specimen was CD4+ or CD8+ T cells sorted from blood, collected in a trial of the OX40 agonist ivuxolimab. These receptors all stem from an adult with an advanced solid tumor such as melanoma, head and neck, liver or kidney cancer. Both conserved end residues are part of each CDR3. A D gene is named only where the DNA matches it firmly. The listing skips clone size in some rows; elsewhere it reads once, few, many or a size class.

cdr3_nt	cdr3_aa	d_call	v_call	clone_size	j_call
TGTGCCAGTAGTATCGCGGGAGGGGTTTTGGATGAGCAGTTCTTC	CASSIAGGVLDEQFF	TRBD2	TRBV19	.	TRBJ2-1
TGTGCCAGCAGCCACCCAAGCATTGAGACTGAAGCTTTCTTT	CASSHPSIETEAFF	.	TRBV7-9	.	TRBJ1-1
TGTGCTAGCAGCTTAGCGGGCGGATCCCAAGAGACCCAGTACTTC	CASSLAGGSQETQYF	TRBD2	TRBV7-7	.	TRBJ2-5
TGTGCCAGCAGCGAAGGCCCGGGTCAGCCCCAGCATTTT	CASSEGPGQPQHF	.	TRBV28	.	TRBJ1-5
TGTGCCAGTAGTACAGCGGGGGGCTACAATGAGCAGTTCTTC	CASSTAGGYNEQFF	TRBD2	TRBV19	.	TRBJ2-1
TGTGCCAGCAGCCCGGACAGGAGGGAGACCCAGTACTTC	CASSPDRRETQYF	TRBD1	TRBV5-4	.	TRBJ2-5
TGTGCCAGCAGCCCGGGACTAGCGGTGTTACAAGAGACCCAGTACTTC	CASSPGLAVLQETQYF	TRBD2	TRBV5-6	.	TRBJ2-5
TGCGCCAGCAGCTTGGGGTGGAACACTGAAGCTTTCTTT	CASSLGWNTEAFF	.	TRBV5-1	.	TRBJ1-1
TGTGCCAGCAGTTTAGGGGGGCACACTGAAGCTTTCTTT	CASSLGGHTEAFF	.	TRBV27	.	TRBJ1-1
TGTGCCACCGCGGACAGGGGGCGTGTTGAGCAGTACTTC	CATADRGRVEQYF	TRBD1	TRBV28	.	TRBJ2-5
TGTGCCAGCAGTTTTCGGGGGGCGCAGACCGGGGAGCTGTTTTTT	CASSFRGAQTGELFF	.	TRBV28	.	TRBJ2-2
TGTGCCAGCAGGACCTTGGGGGACTACGAGCAGTACTTC	CASRTLGDYEQYF	.	TRBV6-5	.	TRBJ2-7
TGTGCCAGCAGCTTGGGACAGGGGGATGCCAAGCCCCAGCATTTT	CASSLGQGDAKPQHF	TRBD1	TRBV5-6	.	TRBJ1-5
TGTGCCAGCAGCGGGACAGGGGAGACCCAGTACTTC	CASSGTGETQYF	TRBD1	TRBV27	.	TRBJ2-5
TGTGCCAGCATCTCATATCTAGGGGATAATTCACCCCTCCACTTT	CASISYLGDNSPLHF	.	TRBV7-2	.	TRBJ1-6
TGTGCCAGCAGAACTAGGGGAGTCTATGAGCAGTTCTTC	CASRTRGVYEQFF	.	TRBV27	.	TRBJ2-1
TGTGCCATCAGTGAGTCTGGCGGGGGGTATGGCTACACCTTC	CAISESGGGYGYTF	.	TRBV10-3	few	TRBJ1-2
TGTGCCAGCAGCTTAGCGGGGGGCGGCAATCAGCCCCAGCATTTT	CASSLAGGGNQPQHF	.	TRBV7-9	.	TRBJ1-5
TGCGCCAGCAGCCTGGGAGGCAGCGGGCGACAAGAGACCCAGTACTTC	CASSLGGSGRQETQYF	.	TRBV5-1	.	TRBJ2-5
TGTGCCACCAGCAGTAGGACAAACACTGAAGCTTTCTTT	CATSSRTNTEAFF	.	TRBV15	.	TRBJ1-1
TGCAGCGCTGAGGTCCCTGGGGACCCCACAGATACGCAGTATTTT	CSAEVPGDPTDTQYF	.	TRBV29-1	.	TRBJ2-3
TGTGCCAGTAGTATAGCCCCCCAAGCCACTGAAGCTTTCTTT	CASSIAPQATEAFF	.	TRBV19	.	TRBJ1-1
TGTGCTAGCAGCTTAGGAGTCGCGGGAGGGCCCGGGGAGCTGTTTTTT	CASSLGVAGGPGELFF	TRBD2	TRBV7-7	.	TRBJ2-2
TGCGCCAGCAGCCAAGCCCGGGGGGGGAAACGCGAGCAGTACTTC	CASSQARGGKREQYF	TRBD2	TRBV4-3	.	TRBJ2-7
TGTGCCAGCAGCTTACCCGGGACGGGGGATCACGAGCAGTACTTC	CASSLPGTGDHEQYF	.	TRBV7-9	.	TRBJ2-7
TGTGCCAGCAGTGACGTGGGAGGCAATCAGCCCCAGCATTTT	CASSDVGGNQPQHF	.	TRBV6-1	.	TRBJ1-5
TGTGCCAGCAGTTTGGAGGGAGCAATCGAGCCCCAGCATTTT	CASSLEGAIEPQHF	.	TRBV27	.	TRBJ1-5
TGTGCCAGCAGCGTTATAGCGGCCAGCTCCTACGAGCAGTACTTC	CASSVIAASSYEQYF	.	TRBV9	.	TRBJ2-7
TGTGCCAGCAGCGTAAGGGGGAACAATGAGCAGTTCTTC	CASSVRGNNEQFF	.	TRBV9	.	TRBJ2-1
TGCGCCAGCAGCCAGTCGGAACACCTCGAGCAGTACTTC	CASSQSEHLEQYF	.	TRBV4-1	.	TRBJ2-7
TGTGCCAGTAGTATAGGGGGGAGTGGCTACACCTTC	CASSIGGSGYTF	.	TRBV19	.	TRBJ1-2
TGTGCCAGCAGTTACTCCAGGGGGACGAACACAGATACGCAGTATTTT	CASSYSRGTNTDTQYF	TRBD1	TRBV6-6	.	TRBJ2-3
TGTGCCAGCAGCTACATAGGGATGAGCACCGGGGAGCTGTTTTTT	CASSYIGMSTGELFF	.	TRBV7-9	.	TRBJ2-2
TGTGCCAGCAGTTACTCGCCGAATTCACCCCTCCACTTT	CASSYSPNSPLHF	.	TRBV6-5	.	TRBJ1-6
TGTGCCAGCAGTGAAGAAGGACAAATCTGGAATCAGCCCCAGCATTTT	CASSEEGQIWNQPQHF	.	TRBV6-1	.	TRBJ1-5
TGTGCCAGCAGTTTGGAGCAAGATACGCAGTATTTT	CASSLEQDTQYF	.	TRBV28	.	TRBJ2-3
TGTGCCAGCAGGAGTAGTACCTACGAGCAGTACTTC	CASRSSTYEQYF	.	TRBV2	.	TRBJ2-7
TGCGCCAGCAGCCAAATAGGCCAGGGGGAGGGCGAGCAGTACTTC	CASSQIGQGEGEQYF	.	TRBV4-1	.	TRBJ2-7
TGTGCCAGCAGCTTAGATAGCGGGGGGTTTCAAGAGACCCAGTACTTC	CASSLDSGGFQETQYF	TRBD2	TRBV7-8	.	TRBJ2-5
TGTGCCAGTAGTATGGGGACAGGGACGGGTGGCTACACCTTC	CASSMGTGTGGYTF	TRBD1	TRBV19	few	TRBJ1-2
TGTGCCAGCAGTTACGGGGGCAGTGGCACTGAAGCTTTCTTT	CASSYGGSGTEAFF	.	TRBV6-5	.	TRBJ1-1
TGTGCCACCAGCCCAAGGCGGGGCCCGTCCCTTTACAATGAGCAGTTCTTC	CATSPRRGPSLYNEQFF	.	TRBV15	.	TRBJ2-1
TGTGCCAGCAGCTTAGGGACCTGGTCACAGGGGGCGAACACCGGGGAGCTGTTTTTT	CASSLGTWSQGANTGELFF	TRBD1	TRBV7-7	.	TRBJ2-2
TGTGCCAGCAGCGCACGGGACTATTCCTCGGCTACGCAGTATTTT	CASSARDYSSATQYF	TRBD2	TRBV9	.	TRBJ2-3
TGTGCCAGCAGCCAGGCTAGCGGGTACACAGATACGCAGTATTTT	CASSQASGYTDTQYF	TRBD2	TRBV14	.	TRBJ2-3
TGTGCCAGCAGTCTAGCGGGGGGTCCTTACACAGATACGCAGTATTTT	CASSLAGGPYTDTQYF	TRBD2	TRBV27	once	TRBJ2-3
TGTGCCAGCAGCTCGATCTGGGGCCCACCTAATGAGCAGTTCTTC	CASSSIWGPPNEQFF	.	TRBV21-1	.	TRBJ2-1
TGTGCCTGGTCTAGCGGGGTCACAGATACGCAGTATTTT	CAWSSGVTDTQYF	TRBD2	TRBV30	.	TRBJ2-3